One sample yielded the 26 T cell receptor beta chains listed below, sequenced in a study of cytomegalovirus exposure and HLA in healthy donors. Primers included in the PCR were 60 Vbeta and 13 Jbeta primers. Sequenced by immunoSEQ multiplex PCR; TCRdb stores in-frame clones only, minus some. Found here are about 150,000 clones, roughly 80% of them singletons; the top ten hold 4%. The sequencing input was PBMCs. The receptors were gathered from a woman between 40 and 50 years old in good health and CMV-seronegative.

The chain carries TRBV6-1 and TRBJ1-2; tentatively, D is TRBD1 (6 bases). The CDR3 contains 14 residues. Per the germline V gene, CDR1 is MNHNS and CDR2 is SASEGT. V lost 1 base, J lost 8 bases, and 14 bases lay in between. The CDR3 region has the DNA TGTGCCAGCAGTGAAGGCTACAGGGAGAGGGGCTACACCTTC. As protein: CASSEGYRERGYTF.

This clone occurred once. CDR3 sequence (DNA): TGTGCCAGCAGTACCCGACAGGTCGCGAACACTGAAGCTTTCTTT. Protein product: CASSTRQVANTEAFF. The rearrangement links TRBV6-6 to TRBJ1-1; D is possibly TRBD1 (6 bases). V lost 5 bases, J lost 1 base, and 14 bases lay in between. Germline lookup yields CDR1 MNHNY and CDR2 SVGAGI (reference sequence). This CDR3 has 15 amino acids.

CDR3 in amino acids: CAWSVSGQTNYGYTF. The DNA of the CDR3 is TGTGCCTGGAGTGTCTCGGGACAGACTAACTATGGCTACACCTTC. The J gene is TRBJ1-2, the V gene TRBV30; 7 bases align to TRBD1. The CDR3 runs to 15 residues. The V segment lost 0 bases and the J segment 0 bases; nucleotides outside the gene matches: 4. The germline gives CDR1 GTSNPN, CDR2 SVGIG (reference sequence). The full variable domain, its missing parts supplied by reference TRBV30 and TRBJ1-2, is SQTIHQWPATLVQPVGSPLSLECTVEGTSNPNLYWYRQAAGRGLQLLFYSVGIGQISSEVPQNLSASRPQDRQFILSSKKLLLSDSGFYLCAWSVSGQTNYGYTFGSGTRLTVV.

To note about this clone: The same CDR3 is also encoded by other DNA sequences in this sample. The chain's CDR3 is CASSDISTDTQYF. CDR3 DNA: TGTGCCAGCAGTGACATTAGCACAGATACGCAGTATTTT. The genes are TRBV2 and TRBJ2-3; no definite D call. The CDR3 runs to 13 residues. The germline V and J ends were trimmed by 3 bases and 0 bases, with 4 bases remaining between them. Germline V lookup: CDR1 SNHLY, CDR2 FYNNEI.

The chain carries TRBV7-6 and TRBJ1-1; 7 nucleotides agree with TRBD1. CDR3 length equals 13 residues. Trimming at V came to 8 bases and at J to 3 bases, leaving 6 bases not matched to a gene. CDR1 and CDR2 from the germline V gene are SGHVS and FNYEAQ. The CDR3 DNA reads as TGTGCCAGCCACAGGGGCTTAGACACTGAAGCTTTCTTT. It is translated as CASHRGLDTEAFF.

This chain uses TRBV19 with TRBJ1-3, with TRBD1 matching 11 bases. The J segment lost 2 bases and the V segment lost 6 bases, leaving 3 bases of the junction unmatched. Germline V gives CDR1 LNHDA, CDR2 SQIVND (reference sequence). This CDR3 has 15 amino acids. DNA of the CDR3: TGTGCCAGTAGACCGGGACAGGGGGCTGGAAACACCATATATTTT. Amino acids: CASRPGQGAGNTIYF.

The J gene is TRBJ2-2, the V gene TRBV11-3, with TRBD2 matching over 12 bases. CDR3 length: 19 amino acids. Germline V gene data show CDR1 as SGHNT and CDR2 as YENEEA. V lost 3 bases and J lost 0; bases outside the gene matches: 8. Written as DNA, the CDR3 is TGTGCCAGCAGCTTCCCCCTAGCGGGAGGGGATCCGAACACCGGGGAGCTGTTTTTT. The encoded protein is CASSFPLAGGDPNTGELFF.

This clone turned up a few times. The V and J genes are TRBV19 and TRBJ1-5; D is uncertain. The V end was cut by 5 bases, the J end by 4 bases, with 9 bases between. The CDR3 has 13 residues. The germline CDR1 and CDR2 sequences are LNHDA and SQIVND (reference sequence). The CDR3 protein is CASSRSSNQPQHF. The CDR3 DNA is TGTGCCAGTAGTCGGTCTTCAAATCAGCCCCAGCATTTT. The whole variable domain, filled in from reference TRBV19 and TRBJ1-5, reads DGGITQSPKYLFRKEGQNVTLSCEQNLNHDAMYWYRQDPGQGLRLIYYSQIVNDFQKGDIAEGYSVSREKKESFPLTVTSAQKNPTAFYLCASSRSSNQPQHFGDGTRLSIL.

The chain couples TRBV10-3 to TRBJ1-2, with a weak D call TRBD1 (6 bases). Germline V gene data show CDR1 as ENHRY and CDR2 as SYGVKD. Trimming cost V 1 base and J 3 bases, with 9 bases left between them. This CDR3 has 14 residues. The CDR3 region has the DNA TGTGCCATCAGTGAGTACAGGACAGACTATGGCTACACCTTC. This translates into CAISEYRTDYGYTF.

J is TRBJ2-7 and V is TRBV13; D possibly corresponds to TRBD1 (5 bases). The germline CDR1 and CDR2 sequences are PRHDT and FYEKMQ (reference sequence). The CDR3 has 14 residues. V lost 5 bases, J lost 1 base, and 12 bases lay in between. The CDR3 DNA sequence: TGTGCCAGCAGCCCAGGCCGACAGTCCTACGAGCAGTACTTC. Its translation: CASSPGRQSYEQYF.

The rearrangement uses TRBV2 and TRBJ2-7; 8 nucleotides match TRBD1. J was trimmed by 3 bases and V by 8 bases; bases with no gene match: 6. Germline assignment: CDR1 SNHLY and CDR2 FYNNEI. CDR3 length: 13 amino acids. This CDR3 reads CASVGQGNYEQYF. CDR3 sequence (DNA): TGTGCCAGCGTCGGACAGGGTAACTACGAGCAGTACTTC.

This clone was seen just once. V gene TRBV11-3 combines with J gene TRBJ1-5, with 9 bases aligning to TRBD1. The germline V gene encodes CDR1 SGHNT and CDR2 YENEEA. V dropped 5 bases and J dropped 7; count of bases not matched to a gene: 9. This CDR3 has 15 residues. As DNA, the CDR3 is TGTGCCAGCAGCACCGGACAGGGGATCGGGCAGCCCCAGCATTTT. Its translation is CASSTGQGIGQPQHF.

The chain employs TRBV28 and TRBJ2-7; D is uncertain. V was shortened by 7 bases and J by 3 bases, with 7 bases between the two germline ends. Germline V gene lookup returns CDR1 MDHEN and CDR2 SYDVKM. The CDR3 covers 11 residues. The CDR3, as DNA: TGTGCCAGCACCCGTAGCTACGAGCAGTACTTC. Translation: CASTRSYEQYF. The complete variable domain, with remaining parts taken from reference TRBV28 and TRBJ2-7, reads DVKVTQSSRYLVKRTGEKVFLECVQDMDHENMFWYRQDPGLGLRLIYFSYDVKMKEKGDIPEGYSVSREKKERFSLILESASTNQTSMYLCASTRSYEQYFGPGTRLTVT.

The V gene is TRBV7-9, the J gene TRBJ1-4; weak D call: TRBD1 (5 bases). Germline CDR1 SEHNR, CDR2 FQNEAQ (reference sequence). The CDR3 spans 12 residues. V lost 8 bases, J lost 7 bases, and 11 bases lay in between. The CDR3 loop reads CASAIQGEKLFF. CDR3 nucleotides: TGTGCCAGCGCGATTCAGGGTGAAAAACTGTTTTTT.

The rearrangement joins TRBV6-4 to TRBJ2-2; D is unclear. V was shortened by 3 bases and J by 5 bases, with 7 bases between the two germline ends. Germline values: CDR1 MRHNA, CDR2 SNTAGT. There are 13 residues in the CDR3. In DNA, the CDR3 is TGTGCCAGCAGTGAACAGATAACCGGGGAGCTGTTTTTT. Protein: CASSEQITGELFF.

This chain links TRBV10-3 with TRBJ2-3; TRBD2 is a possible D gene (7 bases). Trimming removed 7 bases at V and 4 bases at J, with 15 bases between. Germline V gives CDR1 ENHRY, CDR2 SYGVKD. The CDR3 runs 14 residues. The CDR3 reads CAIKRGGRADTQYF. CDR3 coding DNA: TGTGCCATCAAGAGGGGGGGCCGCGCAGATACGCAGTATTTT.

This chain links TRBV25-1 with TRBJ2-7; maybe TRBD1 (5 bases). Germline loops: CDR1 MGHDK, CDR2 SYGVNS. With 4 bases removed from V and 4 bases from J, the gap between germline ends came to 17 bases. The CDR3 has 15 residues. CDR3: CASSANMAGLYEQYF. The DNA for the CDR3 is TGTGCCAGCAGTGCGAATATGGCAGGGCTTTACGAGCAGTACTTC.

The sample holds a few counts of this clone. The chain combines TRBV5-6 with TRBJ2-7, with TRBD2 identical over 7 bases. CDR3 size: 14 residues. The trim removed 2 bases at V and 6 bases at J, leaving 8 bases unmatched. The germline V gene has CDR1 SGHDT and CDR2 YYEEEE. CDR3 protein: CASSFGLAVSEQYF. The DNA of the CDR3 is TGTGCCAGCAGCTTCGGGCTAGCGGTCTCCGAGCAGTACTTC.

The chain uses TRBV6-5 and TRBJ2-7; tentatively, D is TRBD2 (5 bases). CDR1 and CDR2 (germline): MNHEY, SVGAGI. This CDR3 region has 12 residues. Trimming shortened V by 4 bases and J by 4 bases, and 8 bases separated the two germline ends. The CDR3 loop is CASSSSGYEQYF. Here the CDR3 DNA reads TGTGCCAGCAGTTCATCGGGGTACGAGCAGTACTTC.

The chain recombines TRBV13 with TRBJ2-3; TRBD2 agrees at 10 bases. Germline CDR1 and CDR2: PRHDT and FYEKMQ (reference sequence). V gave up 6 bases and J gave up 3 bases; unmatched junction bases: 6. The CDR3 spans 15 residues. This CDR3 reads CASSKQTSGTDTQYF. CDR3 bases: TGTGCCAGCAGTAAACAGACTAGCGGGACAGATACGCAGTATTTT.

The J gene is TRBJ1-1, the V gene TRBV7-2; D may be TRBD1 (6 bases). Germline values: CDR1 SGHTA, CDR2 FQGNSA. The CDR3 length is 16 residues. The V gene lost 5 bases and the J gene lost 7 bases, with 23 bases spanning the gap. The chain's CDR3 is CASSTSGTIFSVEAFF. CDR3 DNA: TGTGCCAGCAGCACCTCCGGGACAATCTTCTCAGTTGAAGCTTTCTTT.

A few counts support this clone. The chain has TRBV19 and TRBJ1-5, with 7 bases fitting TRBD1. Germline CDR1 LNHDA, CDR2 SQIVND (reference sequence). J was trimmed by 6 bases and V by 5 bases; bases with no gene match: 13. The CDR3 runs 16 residues. CDR3 nucleotides: TGTGCCAGTAGTGACCGGACAGGAAGTCGAGTTCAGCCCCAGCATTTT. Its translation: CASSDRTGSRVQPQHF.

The chain couples TRBV6-1 to TRBJ1-6; D call uncertain. V gave up 3 bases and J gave up 4 bases, with 7 bases separating them. The germline gives CDR1 MNHNS, CDR2 SASEGT. The CDR3 is 14 amino acids. In DNA form, the CDR3 reads TGTGCCAGCAGTGAGATCCGGTATAATTCACCCCTCCACTTT. Its protein is CASSEIRYNSPLHF.

This clone turned up a few times. The J gene is TRBJ1-4, the V gene TRBV21-1. TRBV21-1 is classified as a pseudogene. The CDR3 loop spans 17 amino acids. The CDR3 DNA follows: TGTGCCAGCAGCCCGAATGGGGGAGGCCGATATGATGAAAAACTGTTTTTT. Protein sequence: CASSPNGGGRYDEKLFF.

This clone was detected only once. The chain combines TRBV11-2 with TRBJ2-3, with 8 positions matching TRBD1. Germline CDR1 and CDR2: SGHAT and FQNNGV. The CDR3 consists of 16 residues. With 3 bases clipped from V and 5 bases from J, the junction kept 10 bases outside the gene matches. The CDR3 nucleotides are TGTGCCAGCAGCTTTGTGCCACAGGGGGGAATAGATACGCAGTATTTT. Amino acid sequence: CASSFVPQGGIDTQYF.

This clone was counted once. The chain couples TRBV19 to TRBJ2-7, with D possibly TRBD1 on 5 matching bases. The CDR3 spans 13 residues. The ends were cut back, 5 bases at V and 6 bases at J, with 14 bases in the middle. Germline values: CDR1 LNHDA, CDR2 SQIVND (reference sequence). CDR3 coding DNA: TGTGCCAGTAGTTCGATGGGGCGAATCGAGCAGTACTTC. Translated: CASSSMGRIEQYF.